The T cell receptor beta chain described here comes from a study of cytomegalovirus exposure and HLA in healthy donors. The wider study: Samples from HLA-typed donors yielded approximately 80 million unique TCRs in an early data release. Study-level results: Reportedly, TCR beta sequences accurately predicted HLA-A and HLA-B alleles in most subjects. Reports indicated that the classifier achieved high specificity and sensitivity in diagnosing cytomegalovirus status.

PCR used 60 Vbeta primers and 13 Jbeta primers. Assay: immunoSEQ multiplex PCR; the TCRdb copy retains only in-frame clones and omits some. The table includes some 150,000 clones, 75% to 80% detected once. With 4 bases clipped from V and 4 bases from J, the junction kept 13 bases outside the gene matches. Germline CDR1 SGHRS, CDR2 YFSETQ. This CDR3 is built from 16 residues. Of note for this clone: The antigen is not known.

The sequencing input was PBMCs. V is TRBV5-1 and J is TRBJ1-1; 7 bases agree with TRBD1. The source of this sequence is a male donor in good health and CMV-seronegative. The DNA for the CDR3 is TGCGCCAGCAGCGCGAGCCCTCGACAGGGCGGCACTGAAGCTTTCTTT. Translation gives CASSASPRQGGTEAFF.